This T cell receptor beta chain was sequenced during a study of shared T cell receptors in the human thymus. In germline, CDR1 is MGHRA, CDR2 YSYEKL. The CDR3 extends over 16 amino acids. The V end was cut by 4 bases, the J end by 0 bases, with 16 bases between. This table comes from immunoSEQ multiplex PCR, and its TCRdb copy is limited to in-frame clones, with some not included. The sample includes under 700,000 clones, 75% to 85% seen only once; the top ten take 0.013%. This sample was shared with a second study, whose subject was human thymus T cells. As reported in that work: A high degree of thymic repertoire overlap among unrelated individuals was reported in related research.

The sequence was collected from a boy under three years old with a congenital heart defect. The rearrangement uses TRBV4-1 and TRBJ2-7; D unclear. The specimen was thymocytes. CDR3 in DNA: TGCGCCAGCAGCCTAAGCGCGGCGGTGGCCTCCTACGAGCAGTACTTC. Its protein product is CASSLSAAVASYEQYF.